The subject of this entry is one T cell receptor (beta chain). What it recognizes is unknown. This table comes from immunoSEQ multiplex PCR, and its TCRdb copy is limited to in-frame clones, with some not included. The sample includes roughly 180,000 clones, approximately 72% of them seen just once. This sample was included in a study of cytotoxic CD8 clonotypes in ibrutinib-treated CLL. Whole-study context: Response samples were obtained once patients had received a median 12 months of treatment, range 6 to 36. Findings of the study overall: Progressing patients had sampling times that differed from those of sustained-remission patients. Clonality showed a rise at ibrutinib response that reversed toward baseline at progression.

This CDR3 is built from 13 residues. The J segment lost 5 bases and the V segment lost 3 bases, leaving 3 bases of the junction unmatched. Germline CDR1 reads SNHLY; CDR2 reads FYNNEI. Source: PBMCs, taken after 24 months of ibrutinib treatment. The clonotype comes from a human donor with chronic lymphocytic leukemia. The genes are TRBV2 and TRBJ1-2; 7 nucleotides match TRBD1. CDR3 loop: CASSDGTVYGYTF. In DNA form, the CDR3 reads TGTGCCAGCAGTGATGGGACAGTATATGGCTACACCTTC.